One and the same sample provided the 25 T cell receptor beta chains below, sequenced in a study of T cell repertoires in cytomegalovirus infection. For these TCRs, the target antigens are not known. TCRdb re-called the reads through MiXCR, storing one row per CDR3 protein. The sample contains fewer than 1,000,000 distinct CDR3 sequences, about a third of which appear only once. Here the sequenced sample was cultured CD8+ T cells from PBMCs, taken from culture after CMV antigen stimulation. Receptor source: a human donor in good health (CMV status not recorded). Some clones in this sample may be carry-over from other donors' samples.

V usage is TRBV4-1 and J usage is TRBJ2-7; TRBD1 might be the D (6 bases). The CDR3 has 15 residues. Trimming took 4 bases from V and 4 from J, leaving 17 bases between them. In germline, CDR1 is MGHRA, CDR2 YSYEKL. CDR3 sequence (DNA): TGCGCCAGCAGCCCTAGGGACACCGGCGGGTACGAGCAGTACTTC. Translation gives CASSPRDTGGYEQYF.

This clonotype has just a few counts. The chain joins TRBV6-5 to TRBJ1-4; D is ambiguous. The CDR3 extends over 15 amino acids. Germline CDR1 reads MNHEY; CDR2 reads SVGAGI. Trimming pared 0 bases from V and 4 bases from J, leaving 9 bases between. The CDR3 here is CASSYSRQLNEKLFF. CDR3 nucleotide sequence: TGTGCCAGCAGTTACTCGAGGCAGCTTAATGAAAAACTGTTTTTT.

This clonotype was detected many times. The V and J genes are TRBV6-1 and TRBJ1-2; maybe TRBD1 (5 bases). Germline V gives CDR1 MNHNS, CDR2 SASEGT. Trimming took 4 bases from V and 1 from J, leaving 16 bases between them. This CDR3 spans 16 amino acids. The CDR3 loop is CASSAQVSGVNYGYTF. The DNA of the CDR3 is TGTGCCAGCAGTGCCCAAGTTTCGGGGGTTAACTATGGCTACACCTTC.

About this clonotype: A much bigger clone sits one base away, suggesting this may be a read error. This rearrangement joins TRBV7-6 to TRBJ2-3; no definite D call. The CDR3 has 15 amino acids. Germline CDR1 SGHVS, CDR2 FNYEAQ. CDR3 DNA: TGTGCCAACAGCCTTATTATCACCCCAACAGATACGCAGTATTTT. This gives the protein CANSLIITPTDTQYF.

The chain joins TRBV6-2 or TRBV6-3 to TRBJ2-6; the D is unclear. This CDR3 comprises 15 residues. V was shortened by 6 bases and J by 4 bases, with 13 bases between the two germline ends. Germline-derived CDR1 and CDR2 are MNHEY and SVGEGT. The CDR3 region is CASSIDEAGANVLTF. CDR3 nucleotides: TGTGCCAGCAGCATTGACGAAGCGGGGGCCAACGTCCTGACTTTC.

CDR3 residues: CASSRSDKLYAFF. The CDR3 coding sequence is TGTGCCAGCAGCCGGTCGGACAAATTATACGCTTTCTTT. The chain employs TRBV7-6 and TRBJ1-1; possibly TRBD1 for D (5 bases). CDR1 SGHVS and CDR2 FNYEAQ come from the germline V gene. The CDR3 covers 13 residues. V lost 5 bases to trimming and J lost 11 bases, with 18 bases between them.

Concerning this clonotype itself: Its ends do not fully match the called genes, so a read error is possible. The chain has TRBV7-6 and TRBJ2-1; D perhaps matches TRBD1 (6 bases). The CDR3 is 17 residues long. Per germline, CDR1 SGHVS and CDR2 FNYEAQ. CDR3 amino acids: CASSGPTGHSPHNEQLF. CDR3 sequence (DNA): TGTGCCAGCAGCGGGCCGACAGGACACTCACCCCACAATGAGCAGTTGTTC.

The chain combines TRBV12-3 or TRBV12-4 with TRBJ1-2; possible D gene TRBD1, 6 bases. Deletions cut 6 bases from V and 3 bases from J, with 11 bases between. This CDR3 region has 13 residues. The CDR3 region is CASSPGAYYGYTF. Written as DNA, the CDR3 is TGTGCCAGCAGCCCGGGGGCCTACTATGGCTACACCTTC.

This clonotype was seen more than once but under ten times. In DNA, the CDR3 is TGTGCCAGCAGCCCACGGGAAGGGGTGAATTACAATGAGCAGTTCTTC. Its protein is CASSPREGVNYNEQFF. The chain links TRBV7-9 to TRBJ2-1; D could derive from TRBD1 or TRBD2 (5 bases each). The length of the CDR3 is 16 residues. Germline V gene data show CDR1 as SEHNR and CDR2 as FQNEAQ (reference sequence). The V end lost 5 bases, the J end lost 4 bases, and 18 bases lay between the germline ends.

This clonotype was recorded a few times. This sequence joins TRBV12-3 or TRBV12-4 and TRBJ1-2; no clear D gene. V dropped 2 bases and J dropped 2 bases, with 3 bases sitting between them. This CDR3 has 12 residues. The CDR3 DNA follows: TGTGCCAGCAGTTTATGGAACTATGGCTACACCTTC. Encoded protein: CASSLWNYGYTF.

The chain carries TRBV7-8 and TRBJ2-1; 13 positions match TRBD2. J lost 4 bases, V lost 5 bases, and 8 bases had no gene match. CDR1 SGHVS and CDR2 FQNEAQ come from the germline V gene. The CDR3 spans 17 residues. The CDR3 DNA is TGTGCCAGCAGCGGCGGGACTAGCGGGGACTTGTACAATGAGCAGTTCTTC. As protein: CASSGGTSGDLYNEQFF. Complete variable domain (other parts from reference TRBV7-8 and TRBJ2-1): GAGVSQSPRYKVAKRGQDVALRCDPISGHVSLFWYQQALGQGPEFLTYFQNEAQLDKSGLPSDRFFAERPEGSVSTLKIQRTQQEDSAVYLCASSGGTSGDLYNEQFFGPGTRLTVL.

The chain combines TRBV6-1 with TRBJ2-5; 9 nucleotides match TRBD1. The V gene end was trimmed by 0 bases and the J gene end by 5 bases; junction bases not matched to a gene: 4. CDR3 length: 15 amino acids. Per germline, CDR1 MNHNS and CDR2 SASEGT. CDR3 protein: CASSEADRGWETQYF. CDR3 in DNA: TGTGCCAGCAGTGAAGCGGACAGGGGTTGGGAGACCCAGTACTTC.

Ten or more counts support this clonotype. The chain links TRBV7-6 to TRBJ2-7; TRBD1 agrees at 8 bases. The V and J ends lost 1 base and 3 bases, in that order; junction bases with no gene match: 11. The CDR3 is made up of 17 amino acids. Germline CDR1 and CDR2: SGHVS and FNYEAQ. This CDR3 reads CASSLGVGDRYHYEQYF. CDR3 nucleotide sequence: TGTGCCAGCAGCTTAGGTGTTGGGGACAGGTACCACTACGAGCAGTACTTC.

This chain links TRBV6-6 with TRBJ1-1, with TRBD1 identical over 9 bases. The length of the CDR3 is 17 residues. Germline V CDR1 and CDR2: MNHNY, SVGAGI (reference sequence). The trim removed 0 bases at V and 3 bases at J, leaving 8 bases unmatched. CDR3 residues: CASSYSGQGSIHTEAFF. Here the CDR3 DNA reads TGTGCCAGCAGTTACTCGGGACAGGGATCGATTCACACTGAAGCTTTCTTT.

Points on this clonotype: A much larger clone differs from this one at a single base, so this may be a read error. The chain combines TRBV19 with TRBJ2-1, with 9 positions matching TRBD1. The germline CDR1 and CDR2 sequences are LNHDA and SQIVND (reference sequence). This CDR3 has 15 residues. With V trimmed by 5 bases and J by 9 bases, 11 bases remained unmatched. The CDR3 is CASSLGQGTIFEQFF. The CDR3 nucleotides are TGTGCCAGTAGTTTAGGACAGGGGACTATCTTTGAGCAGTTCTTC.

The J gene is TRBJ1-5, the V gene TRBV4-2; 7 positions match TRBD1. The CDR3 sequence is 19 residues long. V lost 0 bases, J lost 4 bases, and 15 bases stayed unmatched. Looked up from germline, CDR1 is LGHNA and CDR2 is YNFKEQ. The chain's CDR3 is CASSQDWFRQGGGNQPQHF. CDR3 in DNA: TGTGCCAGCAGCCAAGATTGGTTCCGGCAGGGGGGTGGGAATCAGCCCCAGCATTTT.

The CDR3 sequence is CASSLRQVGLPYEQYV. The CDR3, as DNA: TGTGCCAGCAGCTTACGTCAGGTGGGGCTTCCCTACGAGCAGTACGTC. The chain joins TRBV7-8 to TRBJ2-7; D is perhaps TRBD1 (5 bases). The CDR3 has 16 amino acids. Trimming removed 2 bases from V and 2 bases from J, with 16 bases in between. Looked up from germline, CDR1 is SGHVS and CDR2 is FQNEAQ.

This clonotype has just a few counts. This chain connects TRBV12-3 or TRBV12-4 to TRBJ2-3; TRBD1 might be the D (5 bases). Trimming took 2 bases from V and 5 from J, leaving 11 bases between them. The CDR3 is 14 amino acids. CDR3 sequence reads: CASSLFPQGDTQYF. The DNA for the CDR3 is TGTGCCAGCAGTTTATTCCCCCAGGGAGATACGCAGTATTTT.

This sequence joins TRBV6-2 or TRBV6-3 and TRBJ2-4; D might be TRBD1 or TRBD2, each matching 5 bases. Germline CDR1 is MNHEY and CDR2 is SVGEGT. The CDR3 sequence is 14 residues long. V lost 2 bases and J 8 bases, leaving 13 bases between the germline ends. CDR3 in amino acids: CASSYRDPMDIQYF. The DNA of the CDR3 is TGTGCCAGCAGTTACCGGGACCCGATGGACATTCAGTACTTC.

The rearrangement uses TRBV7-4 and TRBJ2-7, with 10 nucleotides matching TRBD1. The ends lost 6 bases at V and 2 bases at J; junction bases unmatched: 13. Germline CDR1 and CDR2: SGHVT and SQSDAQ. The CDR3 is 17 amino acids. Here the CDR3 reads CASSLPTGGEATYEQYF. The CDR3 bases are TGTGCCAGCAGTCTCCCGACAGGGGGCGAGGCTACCTACGAGCAGTACTTC.

The chain uses TRBV7-9 and TRBJ2-2, with 7 bases matching TRBD1. Unmatched junction bases numbered 11, after V lost 5 bases and J lost 2 bases. The CDR3 runs to 17 residues. Germline CDR1 SEHNR, CDR2 FQNEAQ (reference sequence). The CDR3 DNA is TGTGCCAGCAGCCCTAGGGGGCAGAACCTTAACACCGGGGAGCTGTTTTTT. This sequence encodes CASSPRGQNLNTGELFF.

On this clonotype itself: At one end, the junction sequence differs from germline, possibly due to a read error. The gene calls are TRBV20-1 and TRBJ2-5, with D perhaps assigned TRBD1 or TRBD2 (7 bases each). CDR1 is DFQATT and CDR2 is SNEGSKA in the germline V gene (reference sequence). This CDR3 has 15 amino acids. The CDR3 loop reads CSARGGRGRWETRYF. Here the CDR3 DNA reads TGCAGTGCTAGAGGGGGGAGGGGGCGGTGGGAGACCCGGTACTTC.

This clonotype was detected many times. The chain is built from TRBV7-8 and TRBJ2-3, with 10 bases identical to TRBD2. This CDR3 is built from 16 residues. Germline V gene sequence: CDR1 SGHVS, CDR2 FQNEAQ. With 5 bases clipped from V and 1 base from J, the junction kept 6 bases outside the gene matches. CDR3 coding DNA: TGTGCCAGCAGCACGCTAGCGGGGGAGGGCACAGATACGCAGTATTTT. This gives the protein CASSTLAGEGTDTQYF. The whole variable domain, remainder taken from reference TRBV7-8 and TRBJ2-3, is GAGVSQSPRYKVAKRGQDVALRCDPISGHVSLFWYQQALGQGPEFLTYFQNEAQLDKSGLPSDRFFAERPEGSVSTLKIQRTQQEDSAVYLCASSTLAGEGTDTQYFGPGTRLTVL.

This clonotype occurred many times. V is TRBV27 and J is TRBJ2-1; D gene unclear. Germline CDR1 is MNHEY and CDR2 is SMNVEV (reference sequence). The ends were cut back, 5 bases at V and 11 bases at J, with 19 bases in the middle. The CDR3 is 14 residues long. CDR3 bases: TGTGCCAGCAGTCCAGAAAGGGTGGTAGTAAAGCAGTTCTTC. Its protein product is CASSPERVVVKQFF.

This clonotype was recorded a few times. This chain joins TRBV6-5 and TRBJ1-6, with D unclear. The germline CDR1 and CDR2 sequences are MNHEY and SVGAGI. With 10 bases removed from V and 5 bases from J, the gap between germline ends came to 12 bases. The length of the CDR3 is 13 residues. CDR3: CATSGVHNSPLHF. The DNA for the CDR3 is TGTGCCACCTCCGGGGTACATAATTCACCCCTCCACTTT.